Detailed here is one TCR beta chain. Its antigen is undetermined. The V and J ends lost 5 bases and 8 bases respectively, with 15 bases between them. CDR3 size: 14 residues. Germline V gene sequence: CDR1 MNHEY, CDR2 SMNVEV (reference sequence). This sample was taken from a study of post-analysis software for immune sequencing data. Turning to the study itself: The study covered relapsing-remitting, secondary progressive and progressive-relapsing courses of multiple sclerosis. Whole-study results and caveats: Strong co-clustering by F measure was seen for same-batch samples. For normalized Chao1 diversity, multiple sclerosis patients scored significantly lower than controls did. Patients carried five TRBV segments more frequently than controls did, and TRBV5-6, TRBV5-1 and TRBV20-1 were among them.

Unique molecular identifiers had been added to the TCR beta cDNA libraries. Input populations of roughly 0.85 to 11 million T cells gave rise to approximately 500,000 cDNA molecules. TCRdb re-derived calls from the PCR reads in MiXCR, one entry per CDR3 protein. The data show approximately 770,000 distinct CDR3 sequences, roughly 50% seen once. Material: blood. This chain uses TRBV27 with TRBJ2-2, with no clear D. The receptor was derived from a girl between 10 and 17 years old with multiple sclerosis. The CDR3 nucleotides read TGTGCCAGCAGTCCCACGGCTAACCCAGGGGAGCTGTTTTTT. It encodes CASSPTANPGELFF.